This passage covers 32 T cell receptor beta chains from one sample sequenced in a study of control samples from healthy donors and cancer patients. Sequencing was performed with immunoSEQ multiplex PCR; in TCRdb, only in-frame clones are kept and a portion is missing. The sample carries under 150,000 clones, 89% recorded once. Input material: blood. These TCRs come from a man aged 25-45 years in good health.

The chain joins TRBV24-1 to TRBJ2-7, with TRBD1 matching 8 bases. Looked up from germline, CDR1 is KGHDR and CDR2 is SFDVKD. Trimming took 9 bases from V and 4 from J; bases not matched to a gene: 10. The CDR3 length is 14 residues. Here the CDR3 reads CATREGQAPYEQYF. CDR3 nucleotide sequence: TGTGCCACCCGAGAGGGACAGGCACCTTACGAGCAGTACTTC.

The rearrangement uses TRBV7-3 and TRBJ1-2, with TRBD1 identical over 12 bases. The CDR3 is made up of 13 amino acids. V gave up 5 bases and J gave up 13 bases; unmatched junction bases: 8. The germline gives CDR1 SGHTA, CDR2 FQGTGA. CDR3 residues: CASSQGTGGRFTF. The DNA for the CDR3 is TGTGCCAGCAGCCAAGGGACAGGGGGCAGATTCACCTTC. Combining the CDR3 with reference TRBV7-3 and TRBJ1-2 gives the whole variable domain GAGVSQTPSNKVTEKGKYVELRCDPISGHTALYWYRQSLGQGPEFLIYFQGTGAADDSGLPNDRFFAVRPEGSVSTLKIQRTERGDSAVYLCASSQGTGGRFTFGSGTRLTVV.

The chain recombines TRBV7-9 with TRBJ1-2; TRBD1 is a possible D gene (6 bases). V was clipped by 3 bases and J by 0 bases, with 11 bases between them. The CDR3 extends over 15 amino acids. Germline V gives CDR1 SEHNR, CDR2 FQNEAQ (reference sequence). DNA for the CDR3: TGTGCCAGCAGCTTCCAGGGGTCTCCTAACTATGGCTACACCTTC. Translating it yields CASSFQGSPNYGYTF.

This chain's CDR3 is CATSRDRNTGELFF. The CDR3 region has the DNA TGTGCCACCAGCAGGGACAGGAACACCGGGGAGCTGTTTTTT. The gene calls are TRBV15 and TRBJ2-2; a possible D gene is TRBD1 (6 bases). Germline assignment: CDR1 LNHNV and CDR2 YYDKDF (reference sequence). This CDR3 is 14 amino acids long. V gave up 3 bases and J gave up 1 base, with 6 bases separating them.

V gene TRBV12-3 or TRBV12-4 combines with J gene TRBJ1-4; D is possibly TRBD1 (5 bases). The CDR3 runs 13 residues. The V end lost 5 bases, the J end lost 4 bases, and 8 bases lay between the germline ends. CDR3 nucleotides: TGTGCCAGCAGTCTGGGACTTAATGAAAAACTGTTTTTT. Translating it yields CASSLGLNEKLFF.

This clone was seen a single time. The genes are TRBV7-2 and TRBJ2-5; no reliable D call. This CDR3 is built from 15 residues. Trimming took 4 bases from V and 3 from J, leaving 15 bases between them. Germline V gene lookup returns CDR1 SGHTA and CDR2 FQGNSA. CDR3 bases: TGTGCCAGCAGCTACGCCTCATACAAGGAAGAGACCCAGTACTTC. Translated: CASSYASYKEETQYF.

The V call is TRBV7-8, the J call TRBJ2-7, with D unresolved. This CDR3 is 14 amino acids long. Germline CDR1 reads SGHVS; CDR2 reads FQNEAQ. Trimming removed 5 bases from V and 2 bases from J, with 13 bases in between. CDR3 sequence: CASSPGRITYEQYF. CDR3 bases: TGTGCCAGCAGCCCTGGTCGGATAACCTACGAGCAGTACTTC.

This clone showed up just once. CDR3 DNA sequence: TGTGCCAGCAGCAGAGGACACCCGGGGTACTCTAGCACAGATACGCAGTATTTT. It specifies CASSRGHPGYSSTDTQYF. V and J are TRBV7-9 and TRBJ2-3; either TRBD1 or TRBD2 may supply D (5 bases each). The V gene lost 5 bases and the J gene lost 0 bases, with 21 bases spanning the gap. Per the germline V gene, CDR1 is SEHNR and CDR2 is FQNEAQ (reference sequence). The CDR3 has 18 residues.

The V call is TRBV7-6, the J call TRBJ2-1, with unresolved D. V lost 1 base and J 9 bases, leaving 10 bases between the germline ends. The CDR3 sequence is 13 residues long. Germline V gives CDR1 SGHVS, CDR2 FNYEAQ. In DNA, the CDR3 is TGTGCCAGCAGCTTAGGAGGCACCCCTGAGCAGTTCTTC. The encoded protein is CASSLGGTPEQFF.

CDR3 amino acids: CASSRTTYEQYF. The CDR3 DNA reads TGTGCCAGCAGCCGAACCACTTACGAGCAGTACTTC. The J gene is TRBJ2-7, the V gene TRBV12-3 or TRBV12-4; D gene unclear. This CDR3 is built from 12 residues. V was clipped by 6 bases and J by 4 bases, with 10 bases between them.

This chain links TRBV5-5 with TRBJ2-5; D gene ambiguous. With 0 bases removed from V and 1 base from J, the gap between germline ends came to 7 bases. CDR3 length: 14 residues. CDR1 is SGHKS and CDR2 is YYEKEE in the germline V gene (reference sequence). For the CDR3, the DNA is TGTGCCAGCAGCTTGGGCAGCCGCCAAGAGACCCAGTACTTC. Its protein product is CASSLGSRQETQYF.

The rearrangement links TRBV6-5 to TRBJ1-1; D unclear. Germline assignment: CDR1 MNHEY and CDR2 SVGAGI. This CDR3 has 14 amino acids. V lost 4 bases and J lost 0, with 9 bases in between. This chain's CDR3 is CASSSPALNTEAFF. CDR3 coding DNA: TGTGCCAGCAGTTCCCCAGCTTTGAACACTGAAGCTTTCTTT.

V gene TRBV6-4 combines with J gene TRBJ1-5, with D possibly TRBD1 on 6 matching bases. This CDR3 is 12 amino acids long. Germline V gene lookup returns CDR1 MRHNA and CDR2 SNTAGT. V dropped 6 bases and J dropped 7 bases, with 10 bases sitting between them. As DNA, the CDR3 is TGTGCCAGCAGAGTACAGGGCCAGCCCCAGCATTTT. Translation gives CASRVQGQPQHF.

V and J are TRBV9 and TRBJ2-7; D ambiguous. The CDR3 covers 13 residues. V lost 2 bases and J 0 bases, leaving 6 bases between the germline ends. The germline gives CDR1 SGDLS, CDR2 YYNGEE. The CDR3 protein is CASSVPSSYEQYF. The CDR3 DNA is TGTGCCAGCAGCGTCCCCTCCTCCTACGAGCAGTACTTC.

This chain links TRBV6-2 or TRBV6-3 with TRBJ2-5, with no clear D. V dropped 3 bases and J dropped 4 bases, with 12 bases sitting between them. This CDR3 region has 14 residues. Germline V lookup: CDR1 MNHEY, CDR2 SVGEGT. This chain's CDR3 is CASSYHPVRETQYF. CDR3 sequence (DNA): TGTGCCAGCAGTTATCATCCAGTCAGAGAGACCCAGTACTTC.

The V call is TRBV5-6, the J call TRBJ2-2; D unresolved. The germline V gene has CDR1 SGHDT and CDR2 YYEEEE. V was shortened by 7 bases and J by 1 base, with 11 bases between the two germline ends. The CDR3 has 14 amino acids. CDR3 DNA sequence: TGTGCCAGCCAAGTCGGCGGGAACACCGGGGAGCTGTTTTTT. Residues: CASQVGGNTGELFF. The whole variable domain, remainder taken from reference TRBV5-6 and TRBJ2-2, is DAGVTQSPTHLIKTRGQQVTLRCSPKSGHDTVSWYQQALGQGPQFIFQYYEEEERQRGNFPDRFSGHQFPNYSSELNVNALLLGDSALYLCASQVGGNTGELFFGEGSRLTVL.

The chain is built from TRBV5-1 and TRBJ2-7, with D uncertain. The V and J ends lost 5 bases and 0 bases respectively, with 12 bases between them. This CDR3 has 14 residues. Germline V lookup: CDR1 SGHRS, CDR2 YFSETQ. The CDR3 coding sequence is TGCGCCAGCAGGGCCGCGATAAACTCCTACGAGCAGTACTTC. It yields the protein CASRAAINSYEQYF.

The chain links TRBV23-1 to TRBJ2-6; D remains ambiguous. TRBV23-1 is an open reading frame, and its role is uncertain. V was clipped by 2 bases and J by 0 bases, with 14 bases between them. CDR3 length equals 18 residues. The chain's CDR3 is CASSQIIGISSGANVLTF. CDR3 nucleotides: TGCGCCAGCAGTCAAATTATAGGTATTAGCTCTGGGGCCAACGTCCTGACTTTC.

The V call is TRBV6-2 or TRBV6-3, the J call TRBJ1-5; no firm D call. The germline V gene encodes CDR1 MNHEY and CDR2 SVGEGT. The V end was cut by 4 bases, the J end by 3 bases, with 7 bases between. This CDR3 comprises 13 residues. CDR3 DNA sequence: TGTGCCAGCAGTTCCATACTCAATCAGCCCCAGCATTTT. Protein sequence: CASSSILNQPQHF.

In this sample, this clone turned up once. The chain is built from TRBV7-8 and TRBJ1-5; TRBD1 agrees at 7 bases. There are 16 residues in the CDR3. The ends lost 1 base at V and 9 bases at J; junction bases unmatched: 12. Germline-derived CDR1 and CDR2 are SGHVS and FQNEAQ. The CDR3 DNA reads TGTGCCAGCAGCTTAGTTCAGGGGGAATATCCTCCGCCCCAGCATTTT. It is translated as CASSLVQGEYPPPQHF.

The chain employs TRBV9 and TRBJ2-3; D is ambiguous. The CDR3 consists of 15 residues. Trimming removed 0 bases at V and 0 bases at J, with 8 bases between. The germline V gene encodes CDR1 SGDLS and CDR2 YYNGEE. In DNA, the CDR3 is TGTGCCAGCAGCGTAGAGATCCATAGCACAGATACGCAGTATTTT. Amino acids: CASSVEIHSTDTQYF. The full variable domain, rest sourced from reference TRBV9 and TRBJ2-3, is DSGVTQTPKHLITATGQRVTLRCSPRSGDLSVYWYQQSLDQGLQFLIQYYNGEERAKGNILERFSAQQFPDLHSELNLSSLELGDSALYFCASSVEIHSTDTQYFGPGTRLTVL.

The gene calls are TRBV19 and TRBJ1-5, with D uncertain. V lost 1 base to trimming and J lost 0 bases, with 7 bases between them. Germline assignment: CDR1 LNHDA and CDR2 SQIVND (reference sequence). The CDR3 totals 15 residues. CDR3 in amino acids: CASSIGGNSNQPQHF. CDR3 bases: TGTGCCAGTAGTATAGGAGGGAATAGCAATCAGCCCCAGCATTTT.

The chain is built from TRBV7-8 and TRBJ2-1; 14 bases match TRBD2. The ends lost 4 bases at V and 1 base at J; junction bases unmatched: 6. The germline gives CDR1 SGHVS, CDR2 FQNEAQ. This CDR3 region has 18 residues. For the CDR3, the DNA is TGTGCCAGCAGCTCCGGACTAGCGGGAGGTCTTTCCTACAATGAGCAGTTCTTC. This translates into CASSSGLAGGLSYNEQFF.

The V and J genes are TRBV9 and TRBJ2-1; D gene uncertain. The V end lost 0 bases, the J end lost 6 bases, and 7 bases lay between the germline ends. CDR3 length: 13 residues. Germline CDR1 is SGDLS and CDR2 is YYNGEE. For the CDR3, the DNA is TGTGCCAGCAGCGTAGAGACCGCCAATGAGCAGTTCTTC. It codes for CASSVETANEQFF.

CDR3 amino acids: CASSQGPGGNQPQHF. CDR3 nucleotide sequence: TGTGCCAGCAGCCAAGGTCCAGGGGGCAATCAGCCCCAGCATTTT. The gene calls are TRBV3-1 (or the pseudogene TRBV3-2) and TRBJ1-5; D might be TRBD1 (6 bases). The CDR3 spans 15 residues. Germline V lookup: CDR1 LGHDT, CDR2 YNNKEL (reference sequence). V gave up 1 base and J gave up 2 bases, with 9 bases separating them.

J is TRBJ2-3 and V is TRBV5-1, with 8 bases aligning to TRBD2. The CDR3 contains 15 residues. Looked up from germline, CDR1 is SGHRS and CDR2 is YFSETQ. With V trimmed by 3 bases and J by 2 bases, 5 bases remained unmatched. CDR3 region: CASSSLAGLTDTQYF. CDR3 nucleotides: TGCGCCAGCAGCTCCCTAGCGGGCCTCACAGATACGCAGTATTTT.

This chain connects TRBV7-9 to TRBJ2-5; TRBD1 or TRBD2 may be the D gene (5 bases each). The V gene's germline CDR1 is SEHNR and CDR2 FQNEAQ (reference sequence). V lost 1 base and J lost 5, with 14 bases in between. The CDR3 runs to 15 residues. DNA for the CDR3: TGTGCCAGCAGCTTAGTAGGGGAGATTGGGGAGACCCAGTACTTC. It codes for CASSLVGEIGETQYF.

The chain has TRBV5-6 and TRBJ2-1, with 8 positions matching TRBD2. The CDR3 length is 12 residues. The V and J ends lost 5 bases and 6 bases, in that order; junction bases with no gene match: 1. Germline assignment: CDR1 SGHDT and CDR2 YYEEEE. The DNA of the CDR3 is TGTGCCAGCAGAGGGACTAGCAATGAGCAGTTCTTC. It is translated as CASRGTSNEQFF.

The V call is TRBV7-9, the J call TRBJ2-1; D is unclear. The length of the CDR3 is 13 residues. The germline V and J ends were trimmed by 4 bases and 15 bases, with 19 bases remaining between them. The germline gives CDR1 SEHNR, CDR2 FQNEAQ (reference sequence). The DNA of the CDR3 is TGTGCCAGCAGCTCCCCCCACGACCCCGGGTTGTTCTTC. Translation: CASSSPHDPGLFF. Based on the CDR3 plus reference TRBV7-9 and TRBJ2-1, the full variable domain is DTGVSQNPRHKITKRGQNVTFRCDPISEHNRLYWYRQTLGQGPEFLTYFQNEAQLEKSRLLSDRFSAERPKGSFSTLEIQRTEQGDSAMYLCASSSPHDPGLFFGPGTRLTVL.

The chain combines TRBV27 with TRBJ2-2; 10 nucleotides line up with TRBD2. The length of the CDR3 is 16 residues. Germline-derived CDR1 and CDR2 are MNHEY and SMNVEV (reference sequence). V dropped 3 bases and J dropped 7; count of bases not matched to a gene: 8. CDR3 protein: CASSFSAGGLHGELFF. The CDR3, as DNA: TGTGCCAGCAGTTTTTCAGCGGGAGGGTTACACGGGGAGCTGTTTTTT.

This chain links TRBV7-2 with TRBJ1-6; D not resolved. V was shortened by 2 bases and J by 8 bases, with 16 bases between the two germline ends. From germline, CDR1 is SGHTA and CDR2 FQGNSA. This CDR3 region has 16 residues. The CDR3 is CASSLSLGVTYSPLHF. In nucleotides, the CDR3 is TGTGCCAGCAGCTTAAGTCTCGGGGTCACGTATTCACCCCTCCACTTT.

The chain couples TRBV3-1 (or the pseudogene TRBV3-2) to TRBJ1-6; 7 nucleotides agree with TRBD1. The ends lost 6 bases at V and 7 bases at J; junction bases unmatched: 9. This CDR3 contains 15 residues. Germline V gene sequence: CDR1 LGHDT, CDR2 YNNKEL (reference sequence). The DNA for the CDR3 is TGTGCCAGCAGTCAGGGGGGGTCCGCGAATTCACCCCTCCACTTT. This encodes CASSQGGSANSPLHF.